The 5 T cell receptor beta chains presented below share a single source sample, sequenced in a study of T cell repertoires in cytomegalovirus infection (dated by TCRdb to between 2018 and 2021). These receptors have no known antigen. This specimen's treatment or condition label, per the study, means: in vitro stimulation with specific CMV peptide epitopes to enrich CMV-specific T cells. TCRdb lists the instrument as Illumina HiSeq 1500. TCRdb's own reprocessing of the public reads used fastp at Q25 and MiXCR and kept productive beta chains. Every entry covers one CDR3 protein and lists the most common genes and DNA from its rows. The sample contains over 55,000 distinct CDR3 sequences, over 20% of them found a single time. The top ten hold roughly 73% of the sample. The material was CD8+ T cells from cultured PBMCs, obtained from culture after CMV antigen stimulation. These receptors were taken from a human donor in good health (CMV status not recorded). Some clones in this sample may be carry-over from other donors' samples.

The chain recombines TRBV12-3 or TRBV12-4 with TRBJ1-1; unclear D gene. This CDR3 has 12 amino acids. The V and J ends lost 1 base and 8 bases respectively, with 8 bases between them. CDR3 region: CASSLDPAEAFF. The CDR3 nucleotides read TGTGCCAGCAGTTTAGACCCAGCAGAAGCTTTCTTT.

Turning to this clonotype: A clone one base away is much larger, so this may be a read error. J is TRBJ2-1 and V is TRBV7-2; 7 bases are shared with TRBD2. This CDR3 comprises 14 residues. J was trimmed by 5 bases and V by 6 bases; bases with no gene match: 7. The germline V gene encodes CDR1 SGHTA and CDR2 FQGNSA. The CDR3 region has the DNA TGTGCCAGCAGGGGACTAACGGGGAACAATGAGCAGTTCTTC. Its protein is CASRGLTGNNEQFF. The whole variable domain, filled in from reference TRBV7-2 and TRBJ2-1, reads GAGVSQSPSNKVTEKGKDVELRCDPISGHTALYWYRQSLGQGLEFLIYFQGNSAPDKSGLPSDRFSAERTGGSVSTLTIQRTQQEDSAVYLCASRGLTGNNEQFFGPGTRLTVL.

This clonotype was picked up a small number of times. The chain couples TRBV27 to TRBJ1-6; 11 bases align to TRBD1. CDR3 length equals 14 residues. From germline, CDR1 is MNHEY and CDR2 SMNVEV (reference sequence). The V and J ends lost 7 bases and 6 bases, in that order; junction bases with no gene match: 2. Written as DNA, the CDR3 is TGTGCCAGCACCGGGACAGGGGGTAATTCACCCCTCCACTTT. Protein: CASTGTGGNSPLHF.

In its sample, this clonotype was seen a few times. The chain couples TRBV11-2 to TRBJ1-1; TRBD1 aligns across 8 bases. The germline CDR1 and CDR2 sequences are SGHAT and FQNNGV. J lost 4 bases, V lost 5 bases, and 6 bases had no gene match. The CDR3 has 14 amino acids. DNA for the CDR3: TGTGCCAGCAGCCAAACAGGGGGTCGCACTGAAGCTTTCTTT. As protein: CASSQTGGRTEAFF.

A few counts support this clonotype. The rearrangement links TRBV6-2 or TRBV6-3 to TRBJ1-2; D is undetermined. The CDR3 extends over 12 amino acids. Trimming shortened V by 5 bases and J by 2 bases, and 6 bases separated the two germline ends. Germline V gene sequence: CDR1 MNHEY, CDR2 SVGEGT. The CDR3 here is CASSTLNYGYTF. CDR3 sequence (DNA): TGTGCCAGCAGTACACTGAACTATGGCTACACCTTC.